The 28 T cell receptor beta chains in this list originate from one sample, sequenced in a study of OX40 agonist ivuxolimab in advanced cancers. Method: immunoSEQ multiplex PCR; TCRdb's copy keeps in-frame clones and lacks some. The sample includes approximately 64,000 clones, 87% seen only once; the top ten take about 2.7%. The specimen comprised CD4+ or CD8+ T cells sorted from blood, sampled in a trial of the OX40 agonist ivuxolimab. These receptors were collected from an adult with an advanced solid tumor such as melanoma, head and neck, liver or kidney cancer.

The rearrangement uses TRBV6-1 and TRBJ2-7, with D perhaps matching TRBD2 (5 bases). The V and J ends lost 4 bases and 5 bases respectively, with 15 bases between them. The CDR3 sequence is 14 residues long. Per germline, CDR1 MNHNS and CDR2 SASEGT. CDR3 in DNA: TGTGCCAGCAGTGCTTTAACCGCCGGGGACGAGCAGTACTTC. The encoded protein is CASSALTAGDEQYF.

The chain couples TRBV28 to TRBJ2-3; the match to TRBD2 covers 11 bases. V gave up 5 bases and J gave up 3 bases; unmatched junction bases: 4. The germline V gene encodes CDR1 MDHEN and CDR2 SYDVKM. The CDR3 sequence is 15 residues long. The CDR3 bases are TGTGCCAGCAGTCCGGGACTAGCGGTAACAGATACGCAGTATTTT. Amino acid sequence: CASSPGLAVTDTQYF.

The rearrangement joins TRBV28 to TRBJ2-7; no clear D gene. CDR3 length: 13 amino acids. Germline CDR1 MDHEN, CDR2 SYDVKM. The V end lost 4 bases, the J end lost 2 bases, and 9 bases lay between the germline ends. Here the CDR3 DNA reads TGTGCCAGCAGTTACCGGCGGCCCTACGAGCAGTACTTC. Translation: CASSYRRPYEQYF.

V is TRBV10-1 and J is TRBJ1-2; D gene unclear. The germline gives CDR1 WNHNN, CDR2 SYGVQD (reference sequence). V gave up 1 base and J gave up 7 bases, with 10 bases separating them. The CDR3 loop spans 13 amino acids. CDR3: CASSEFSGSGYTF. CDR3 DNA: TGCGCCAGCAGTGAGTTTTCAGGCTCTGGCTACACCTTC.

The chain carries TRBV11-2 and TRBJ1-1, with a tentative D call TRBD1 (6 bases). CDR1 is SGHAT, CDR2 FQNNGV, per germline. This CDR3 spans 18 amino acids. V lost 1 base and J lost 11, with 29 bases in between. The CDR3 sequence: CASSLARQMGSGGAKAFF. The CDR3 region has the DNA TGTGCCAGCAGCTTAGCTAGGCAGATGGGGTCGGGGGGCGCGAAGGCTTTCTTT.

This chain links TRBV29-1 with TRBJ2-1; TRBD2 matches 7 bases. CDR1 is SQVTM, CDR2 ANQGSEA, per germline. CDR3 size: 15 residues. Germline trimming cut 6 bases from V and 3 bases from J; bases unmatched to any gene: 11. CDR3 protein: CSVDSRTSGYNEQFF. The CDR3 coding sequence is TGCAGCGTCGACTCCAGGACTAGTGGCTACAATGAGCAGTTCTTC.

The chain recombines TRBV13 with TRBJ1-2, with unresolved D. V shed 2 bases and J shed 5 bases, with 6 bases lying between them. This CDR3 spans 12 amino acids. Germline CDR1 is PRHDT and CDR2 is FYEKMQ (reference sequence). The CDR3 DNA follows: TGTGCCAGCAGCTTACATCTATATGGCTACACCTTC. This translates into CASSLHLYGYTF.

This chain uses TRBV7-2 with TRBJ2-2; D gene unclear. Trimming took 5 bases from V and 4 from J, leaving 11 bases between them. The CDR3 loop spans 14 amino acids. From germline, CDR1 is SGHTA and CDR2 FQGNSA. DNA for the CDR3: TGTGCCAGCAGCCGACCCCCACTCACCGGGGAGCTGTTTTTT. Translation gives CASSRPPLTGELFF.

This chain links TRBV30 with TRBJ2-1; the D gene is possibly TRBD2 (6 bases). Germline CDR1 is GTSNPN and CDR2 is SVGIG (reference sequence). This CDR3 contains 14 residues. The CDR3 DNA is TGTTCTCTTACCGCGACTAGTTCCTACAATGAGCAGTTCTTC. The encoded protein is CSLTATSSYNEQFF.

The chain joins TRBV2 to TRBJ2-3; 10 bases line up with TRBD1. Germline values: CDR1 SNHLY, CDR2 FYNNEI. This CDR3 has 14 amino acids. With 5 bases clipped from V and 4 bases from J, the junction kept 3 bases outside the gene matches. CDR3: CASSPGTGADTQYF. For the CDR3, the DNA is TGTGCCAGCAGTCCCGGGACAGGGGCAGATACGCAGTATTTT.

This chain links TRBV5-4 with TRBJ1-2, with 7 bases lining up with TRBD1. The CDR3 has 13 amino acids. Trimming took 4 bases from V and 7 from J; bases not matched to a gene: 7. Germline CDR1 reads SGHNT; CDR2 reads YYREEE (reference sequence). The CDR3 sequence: CASSLWTGSGYTF. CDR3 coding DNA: TGTGCCAGCAGCCTATGGACAGGTTCTGGCTACACCTTC.

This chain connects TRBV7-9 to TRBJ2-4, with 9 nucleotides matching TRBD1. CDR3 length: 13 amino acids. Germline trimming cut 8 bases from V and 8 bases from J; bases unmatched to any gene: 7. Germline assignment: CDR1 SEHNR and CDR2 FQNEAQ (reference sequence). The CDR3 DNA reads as TGTGCCAGCGGCGGACAGGGGTTTGACATTCAGTACTTC. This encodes CASGGQGFDIQYF.

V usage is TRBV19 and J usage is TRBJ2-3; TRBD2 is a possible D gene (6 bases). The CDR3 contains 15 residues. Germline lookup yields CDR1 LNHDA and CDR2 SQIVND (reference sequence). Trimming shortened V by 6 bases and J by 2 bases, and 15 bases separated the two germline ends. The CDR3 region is CASRPWGDITDTQYF. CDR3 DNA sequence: TGTGCCAGTAGGCCCTGGGGGGATATCACAGATACGCAGTATTTT.

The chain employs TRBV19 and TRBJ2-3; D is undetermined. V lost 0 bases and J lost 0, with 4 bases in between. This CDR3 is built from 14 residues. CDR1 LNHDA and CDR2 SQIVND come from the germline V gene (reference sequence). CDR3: CASSIDWSTDTQYF. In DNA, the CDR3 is TGTGCCAGTAGTATAGATTGGAGCACAGATACGCAGTATTTT.

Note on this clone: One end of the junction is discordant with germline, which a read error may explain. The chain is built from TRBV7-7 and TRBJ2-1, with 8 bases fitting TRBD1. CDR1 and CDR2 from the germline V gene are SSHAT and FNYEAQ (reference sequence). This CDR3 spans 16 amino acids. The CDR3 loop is CASSRFGQGPYNEQFF. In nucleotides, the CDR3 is TGTGCTAGCAGCCGCTTTGGACAGGGACCCTACAATGAGCAGTTCTTC.

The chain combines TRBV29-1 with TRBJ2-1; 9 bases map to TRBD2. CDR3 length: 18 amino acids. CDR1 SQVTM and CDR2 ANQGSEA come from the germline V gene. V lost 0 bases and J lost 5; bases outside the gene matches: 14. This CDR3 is CSVEDWAGGPEVNNEQFF. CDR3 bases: TGCAGCGTTGAAGACTGGGCGGGAGGGCCCGAGGTCAACAATGAGCAGTTCTTC.

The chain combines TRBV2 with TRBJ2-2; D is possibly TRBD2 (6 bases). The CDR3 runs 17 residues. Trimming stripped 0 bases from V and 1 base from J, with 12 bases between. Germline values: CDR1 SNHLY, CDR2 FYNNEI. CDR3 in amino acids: CASSEARGILNTGELFF. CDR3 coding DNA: TGTGCCAGCAGTGAAGCGCGGGGAATTCTGAACACCGGGGAGCTGTTTTTT.

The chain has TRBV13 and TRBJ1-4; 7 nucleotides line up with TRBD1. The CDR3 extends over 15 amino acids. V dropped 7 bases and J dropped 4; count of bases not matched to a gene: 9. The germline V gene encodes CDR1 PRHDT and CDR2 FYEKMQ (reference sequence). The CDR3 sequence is CASTLGGTVNEKLFF. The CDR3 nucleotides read TGTGCCAGCACCCTGGGTGGGACAGTTAATGAAAAACTGTTTTTT.

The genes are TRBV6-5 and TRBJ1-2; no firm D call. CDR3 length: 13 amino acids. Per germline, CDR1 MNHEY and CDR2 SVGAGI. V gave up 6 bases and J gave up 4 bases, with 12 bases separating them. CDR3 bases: TGTGCCAGCAGCCCACGGGCGTTCTATGGCTACACCTTC. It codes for CASSPRAFYGYTF.

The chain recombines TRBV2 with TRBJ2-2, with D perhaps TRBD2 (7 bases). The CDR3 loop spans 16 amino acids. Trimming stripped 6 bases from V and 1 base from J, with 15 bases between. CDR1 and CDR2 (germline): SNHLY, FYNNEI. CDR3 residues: CASRPWGGLNTGELFF. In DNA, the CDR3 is TGTGCCAGCAGGCCCTGGGGGGGGCTGAACACCGGGGAGCTGTTTTTT. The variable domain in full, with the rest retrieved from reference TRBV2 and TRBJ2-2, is EPEVTQTPSHQVTQMGQEVILRCVPISNHLYFYWYRQILGQKVEFLVSFYNNEISEKSEIFDDQFSVERPDGSNFTLKIRSTKLEDSAMYFCASRPWGGLNTGELFFGEGSRLTVL.

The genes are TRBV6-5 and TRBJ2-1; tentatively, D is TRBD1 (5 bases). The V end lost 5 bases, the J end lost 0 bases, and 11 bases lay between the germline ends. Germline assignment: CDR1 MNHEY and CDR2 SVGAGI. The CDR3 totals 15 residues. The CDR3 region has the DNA TGTGCCAGCAGTGTCTACAGGAGCTCCTACAATGAGCAGTTCTTC. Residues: CASSVYRSSYNEQFF.

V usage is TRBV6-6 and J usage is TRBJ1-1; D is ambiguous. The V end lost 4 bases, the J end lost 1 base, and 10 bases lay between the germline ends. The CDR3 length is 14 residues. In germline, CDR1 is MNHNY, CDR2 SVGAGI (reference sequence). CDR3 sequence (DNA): TGTGCCAGCAGTTCAGCATTTGGGAACACTGAAGCTTTCTTT. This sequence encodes CASSSAFGNTEAFF.

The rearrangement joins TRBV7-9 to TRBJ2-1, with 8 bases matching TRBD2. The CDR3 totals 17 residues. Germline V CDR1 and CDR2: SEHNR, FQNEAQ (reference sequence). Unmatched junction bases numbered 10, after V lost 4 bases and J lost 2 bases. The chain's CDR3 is CASSSRRLATTYNEQFF. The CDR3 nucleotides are TGTGCCAGCAGCTCCCGGAGACTAGCGACCACCTACAATGAGCAGTTCTTC.

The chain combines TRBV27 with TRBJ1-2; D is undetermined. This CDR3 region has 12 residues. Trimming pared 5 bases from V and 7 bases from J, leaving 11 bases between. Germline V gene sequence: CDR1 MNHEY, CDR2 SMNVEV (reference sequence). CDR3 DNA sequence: TGTGCCAGCAGTGGAGGGTATCGTGGCTACACCTTC. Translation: CASSGGYRGYTF.

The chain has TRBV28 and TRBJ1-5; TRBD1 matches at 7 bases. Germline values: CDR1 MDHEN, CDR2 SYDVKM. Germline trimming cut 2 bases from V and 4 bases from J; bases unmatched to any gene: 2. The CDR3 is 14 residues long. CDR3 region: CASSLPTGNQPQHF. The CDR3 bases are TGTGCCAGCAGTTTACCGACAGGGAATCAGCCCCAGCATTTT.

This CDR3 is CATSRDKWRTGTGELFF. CDR3 DNA sequence: TGTGCCACCAGCAGAGATAAGTGGCGTACAGGGACCGGGGAGCTGTTTTTT. The chain is built from TRBV15 and TRBJ2-2, with D maybe TRBD1 (6 bases). Germline assignment: CDR1 LNHNV and CDR2 YYDKDF (reference sequence). The ends were cut back, 0 bases at V and 5 bases at J, with 16 bases in the middle. The CDR3 has 17 residues.

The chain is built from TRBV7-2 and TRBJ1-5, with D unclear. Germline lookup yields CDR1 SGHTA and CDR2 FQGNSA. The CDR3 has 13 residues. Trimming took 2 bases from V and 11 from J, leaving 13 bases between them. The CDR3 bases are TGTGCCAGCAGCTTAACGGGGTCATCAGCCCAGCATTTT. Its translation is CASSLTGSSAQHF.

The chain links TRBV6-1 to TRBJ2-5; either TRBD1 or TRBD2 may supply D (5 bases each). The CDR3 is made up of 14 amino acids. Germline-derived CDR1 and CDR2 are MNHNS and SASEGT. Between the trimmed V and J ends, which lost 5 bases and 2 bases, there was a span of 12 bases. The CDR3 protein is CASSKGTVQETQYF. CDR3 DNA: TGTGCCAGCAGTAAGGGGACGGTTCAAGAGACCCAGTACTTC.